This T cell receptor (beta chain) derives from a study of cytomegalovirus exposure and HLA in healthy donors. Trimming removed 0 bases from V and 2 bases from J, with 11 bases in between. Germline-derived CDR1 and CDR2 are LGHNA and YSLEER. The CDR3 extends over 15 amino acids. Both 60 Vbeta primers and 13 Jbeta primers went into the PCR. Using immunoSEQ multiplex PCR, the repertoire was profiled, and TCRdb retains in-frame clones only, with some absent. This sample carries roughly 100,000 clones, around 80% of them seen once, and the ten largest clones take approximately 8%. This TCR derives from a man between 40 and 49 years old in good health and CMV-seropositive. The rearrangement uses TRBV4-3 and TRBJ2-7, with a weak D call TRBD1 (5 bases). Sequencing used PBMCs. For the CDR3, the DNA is TGCGCCAGCAGCCAAGATCTCCAGGGCCCCTACGAGCAGTACTTC. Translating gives CASSQDLQGPYEQYF.